This TCR beta chain is drawn from a study of blood T cell repertoires in COVID-19. About the research overall: Sites across the United States, Italy and Spain contributed samples from acute and convalescent COVID-19. PBMCs, B-cell-depleted T cells, or T cells provided the cDNA or gDNA that made up the material.

Cohort placement rested on clinical history that participants reported themselves. Recovery meant two consecutive negative NP/OP PCR tests, professional clearance, or resolved symptoms. Here immunoSEQ multiplex PCR was the method, and the copy in TCRdb shows in-frame clones only, minus some. The sample carries 250,000 to 300,000 clones, approximately 85% recorded once. Material: PBMCs or T cells enriched from blood (not recorded which). The sequence derives from a woman in her 50s who had recovered from COVID-19.

CDR3 sequence (DNA): TGTGCCAGCAGTTATCTCGGGAGGACAGGGGGGGACGAGCAGTACTTC. Translated: CASSYLGRTGGDEQYF. The V call is TRBV28, the J call TRBJ2-7, with TRBD1 identical over 10 bases. CDR1 and CDR2 from the germline V gene are MDHEN and SYDVKM. Trimming removed 4 bases from V and 5 bases from J; junction bases left unmatched: 11. The CDR3 totals 16 residues.